The clone carrying this T cell receptor (beta chain) appeared a few times. The junction shows a germline mismatch at one end, possibly a read error. The authors reverse transcribed about 0.5 to 1 ug RNA with random hexamers. A single record per CDR3 protein comes from TCRdb applying MiXCR to the immunoSEQ multiplex PCR reads. Found here are under 350,000 distinct CDR3 sequences, about 92% of them singletons; the top ten hold approximately 0.065%. In germline, CDR1 is MNHEY, CDR2 SVGAGI. The CDR3 totals 15 residues. The data stem from a study of CD8 T cells in Susac syndrome. This sequence was found in a human donor with multiple sclerosis. The specimen was CD4+ T cells from PBMCs. The J gene is TRBJ1-1, the V gene TRBV6-5, with 7 bases fitting TRBD1. The CDR3 bases are TGTGCCAGCAGTCTCAGGACAGGAAGAAACACTGAAGTTTTCTTT. Translating gives CASSLRTGRNTEVFF.